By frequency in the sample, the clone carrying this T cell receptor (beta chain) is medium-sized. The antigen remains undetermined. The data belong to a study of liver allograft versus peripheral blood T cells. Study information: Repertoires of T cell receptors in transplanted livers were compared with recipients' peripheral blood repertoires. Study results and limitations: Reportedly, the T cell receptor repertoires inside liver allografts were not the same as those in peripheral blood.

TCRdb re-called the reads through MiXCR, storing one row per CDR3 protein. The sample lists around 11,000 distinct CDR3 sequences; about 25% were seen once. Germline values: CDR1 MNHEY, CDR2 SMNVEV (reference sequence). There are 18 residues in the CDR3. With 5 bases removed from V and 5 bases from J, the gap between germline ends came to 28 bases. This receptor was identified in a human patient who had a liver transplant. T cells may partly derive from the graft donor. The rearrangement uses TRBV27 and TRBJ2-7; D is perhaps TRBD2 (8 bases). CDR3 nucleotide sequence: TGTGCCAGCAGTCCTCGGACAACGGGACAGCGGGAGCATAACGAGCAGTACTTC. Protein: CASSPRTTGQREHNEQYF.